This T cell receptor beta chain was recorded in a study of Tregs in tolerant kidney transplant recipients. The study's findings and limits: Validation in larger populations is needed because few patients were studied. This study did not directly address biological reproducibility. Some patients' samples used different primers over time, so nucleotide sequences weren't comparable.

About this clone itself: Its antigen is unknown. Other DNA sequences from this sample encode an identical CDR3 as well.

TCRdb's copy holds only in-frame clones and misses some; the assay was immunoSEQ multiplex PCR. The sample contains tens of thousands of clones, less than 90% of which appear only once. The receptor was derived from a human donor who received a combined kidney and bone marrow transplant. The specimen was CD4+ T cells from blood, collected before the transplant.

The CDR3, as DNA: TGTGCCAGTAGTATCTTGAACACCGGGGAGCTGTTTTTT. It yields the protein CASSILNTGELFF. J is TRBJ2-2 and V is TRBV19, with D uncertain. Germline loops: CDR1 LNHDA, CDR2 SQIVND (reference sequence). Trimming took off 3 bases at V and 1 base at J, with 3 bases between the two ends. The CDR3 sequence is 13 residues long.